This T cell receptor beta chain was profiled in a study of T cell responses to AZD1222 COVID-19 vaccine (dated by TCRdb to the early 2020s). Study-wide context: AZD1222 recipients given second doses at about 4 weeks or at about 12 weeks were pooled, since spike-specific TCR depth and breadth were not found to differ between the two schedules. A total of about 230 trial participants underwent TCR sequencing, of whom some 210 received two doses of AZD1222 and some 26 received two doses of the MenACWY control vaccine. Trial participants were enrolled by age into subgroups of 18-55, 56-69 and 70-plus years, and 148, 28 and 57 TCR-sequenced participants, respectively, were included in these subgroups. Broad study findings and their caveats: Conclusions about previously exposed vaccinees were limited because only five to seven AZD1222 recipients were SARS-CoV-2 seropositive at baseline. A significant rise in spike-specific TCR breadth and depth was observed after two AZD1222 doses relative to day 0 and relative to MenACWY recipients. Reportedly, close to half of the unique spike-specific TCRs recognized epitopes lying outside the regions that are mutated in the B.1.351 and B.1.1.7 variants. The vaccine-associated CD4 TCRs covered the entire spike protein, and the dominant responses fell in regions 160-218 and 743-854. The 56-69-year group was small, and its depth increase did not reach significance, likely because of low power. No day 14 peak-response samples were available, so repertoires were characterized only after the peak T cell response. Most participants were white British and females outnumbered males, and the authors suggested that clonal diversity may have been underestimated.

CDR1 and CDR2 were assigned from the germline V gene (reference sequence) as MNHEY and SMNVEV. Taken from cysteine to phenylalanine, the CDR3 has 12 residues. Only the CDR3 portion is preserved as DNA: 36 bases, with reading frame beginning at the first base. The junction carries 12 bases between V and J, which are trimmed by 5 bases and 11 bases respectively. In regard to this clone: Its antigen has not been determined. Base qualities were left out, and no much larger clone turns up one base away.

The time point label on this specimen signifies: baseline before first vaccination. The vaccinee samples were drawn from two UK trials, COV001 and COV002, one of which was a single-blind randomized controlled phase 2/3 trial testing AZD1222 (ChAdOx1 nCoV-19) in healthy adults. For TCRbeta chain sequencing, PBMC samples were collected from trial participants at day 0 and at day 28 after the second dose. The CDR3 regions of human TCRbeta chains were subjected to immunosequencing. As for how the authors treated the data: TCRs in the repertoires were compared against a reference library of SARS-CoV-2-specific TCRs that had been generated with the MIRA antigen-specificity platform. Breadth was defined as the fraction of unique TCRs that were SARS-CoV-2-associated. Depth was defined as the fraction of total T cells that were SARS-CoV-2-associated. Using the MIRA data, every spike-specific TCR was mapped to the spike region that the TCR reacted to and assigned to either a CD4 or a CD8 class. Log10-transformed breadth and depth values were compared by one-way ANOVA with Sidak's multiple comparisons tests. The source is immuneACCESS, and TCRdb retained only in-frame sequences with V and J called. Part of the clones is not carried over; for the studies checked, unresolved V genes explain less than half of this, and the remainder is unexplained. V and J calls and clone size follow that table, whereas D and trimming were derived from the DNA. Within this sample are approximately 79,000 clones, with approximately 90% of them counted one time only. The ten largest make up roughly 10% of the sample.

The chain couples TRBV27 to TRBJ1-4; confidence is insufficient to name the D gene. Sequencing used peripheral blood, obtained on day 0 of AZD1222 vaccination. The receptor was derived from an adult in good health. The base sequence is TGTGCCAGCAGTAGAGAAATGATGAAACTGTTTTTT. Translated, this gives CASSREMMKLFF.